This TCR beta chain derives from a study of shared clonotypes between healthy human individuals. Study-wide findings and caveats: Only blood samples were collected, and tissue repertoires likely differ. The naive CD4 repertoires of a few donors were compared, and 5% to 6.5% of clonotypes were shared. Clonotypes which were not shared had lower generation probabilities than clonotypes that all four donors shared.

As for this clone: Its antigen remains unknown.

V lost 4 bases and J lost 7, with 14 bases in between. The CDR3 has 13 amino acids. Germline assignment: CDR1 SGDLS and CDR2 YYNGEE. The genomic DNA of each subset was split evenly across several immunoSEQ plates. TCRdb's table, derived via immunoSEQ multiplex PCR, lists solely in-frame clones and lacks some. Of around 1.9 million clones listed, about 93% are singletons. CD8 cells classed as naive were CD45RO-negative and positively selected for CCR7, excluding terminally differentiated effector memory CD45RA+ cells. The sequence was obtained from a young man in good health. Some clones in this sample may be carry-over from other donors' samples. V is TRBV9 and J is TRBJ2-5, with D perhaps matching TRBD1 or TRBD2 (5 bases each). The source material was naive CD8+ T cells from PBMCs. CDR3 residues: CASSPRGRGTQYF. In nucleotides, the CDR3 is TGTGCCAGCAGCCCTAGGGGTCGGGGGACCCAGTACTTC.